The rows below give T cell receptor beta chains drawn from one sample of a study of blood T cell repertoires in COVID-19. This table comes from immunoSEQ multiplex PCR, and its TCRdb copy is limited to in-frame clones, with some not included. The data contain approximately 480,000 clones, 87% of them singletons. The sequenced sample was PBMCs or T cells enriched from blood (not recorded which). Receptor source: a woman between 18 and 30 years old who had recovered from COVID-19. Both conserved end residues are part of each CDR3. Fields, in order: CDR3 DNA, CDR3 protein, J gene, V gene, D gene, clone size. A D gene is named only where the DNA matches it firmly. Clone size, where shown, is once, few, many, or a class for clones that have expanded.

TGTGCCAGCAGCCCCTATGGGGGGGGTTCTGAGACCCAGTACTTC	CASSPYGGGSETQYF	TRBJ2-5	TRBV28	TRBD2	once
TGTGCCAGCAGCTCCAAAGGACAGGGCAATGAGCAGTTCTTC	CASSSKGQGNEQFF	TRBJ2-1	TRBV7-9	TRBD1	.
TGTGCCAGCTCTAAAGGCAGGGGGATGGCTCCTGCTGCAGCTTTCTTT	CASSKGRGMAPAAAFF	TRBJ1-1	TRBV19	TRBD1	few
TGTGCCAGCAGCTTAGAAAGGCAGGACGAGCAGTACTTC	CASSLERQDEQYF	TRBJ2-7	TRBV7-9	.	.
TGCGCCAGCAGCTTGGCCCACGGGGGGTCTGGGGCCAACGTCCTGACTTTC	CASSLAHGGSGANVLTF	TRBJ2-6	TRBV5-1	TRBD2	.
TGTGCCAGTCGGGGAGGGAGAGGCTACACCTTC	CASRGGRGYTF	TRBJ1-2	TRBV4-2	.	.
TGTGCCAGCAGCTTGGGGGGAGGAGCGAACACTGAAGCTTTCTTT	CASSLGGGANTEAFF	TRBJ1-1	TRBV13	.	.
TGTGCCAGAGTAACTCCCAGGGGATTCGCCCTCACTGAAGCTTTCTTT	CARVTPRGFALTEAFF	TRBJ1-1	TRBV5-3	.	once
TGTGCCGGCACCCGGGACAGAGCTAACTATGGCTACACCTTC	CAGTRDRANYGYTF	TRBJ1-2	TRBV6-5	TRBD1	.
TGTGCCAGCAGCCAAGAAAGTAGCGGGAGGCAAGAGACCCAGTACTTC	CASSQESSGRQETQYF	TRBJ2-5	TRBV3-1/TRBV3-2	TRBD2	.
TGCGCCAGCAGCTTGAACGGACTATCCACAGATACGCAGTATTTT	CASSLNGLSTDTQYF	TRBJ2-3	TRBV5-1	.	.
TGTGCCAGCAGCCCGCCCGGGGACTCCTACAATGAGCAGTTCTTC	CASSPPGDSYNEQFF	TRBJ2-1	TRBV11-2	.	.
TGTGCCAGCAGCTCAAGCCTAGTACATGGGGCCGGAGTGGCGACCCAGTACTTC	CASSSSLVHGAGVATQYF	TRBJ2-5	TRBV13	.	.
TGTGCCAGCAGCTTGGTTGGGGACAGAAATTCACCCCTCCACTTT	CASSLVGDRNSPLHF	TRBJ1-6	TRBV5-6	TRBD1	once
TGTGCCAGCAGCCTAGGACAGTCCCTTTATACAGATACGCAGTATTTT	CASSLGQSLYTDTQYF	TRBJ2-3	TRBV7-3	.	.
TGTGCCAGCAGTTCGGACAGGGGAGGAAAACTGTTTTTT	CASSSDRGGKLFF	TRBJ1-4	TRBV27	TRBD1	.
TGCGCCAGCAGCTTAGGACAGAGCTCCTACAATGAGCAGTTCTTC	CASSLGQSSYNEQFF	TRBJ2-1	TRBV5-1	.	.
TGCGCCAGCAGCCGGACAGGGGGGGCAAACACTGAAGCTTTCTTT	CASSRTGGANTEAFF	TRBJ1-1	TRBV4-1	TRBD1	.
TGTGCCGTACCAGGCAGGGGCACTGAAGCTTTCTTT	CAVPGRGTEAFF	TRBJ1-1	TRBV28	.	.
TGTGCCAGCAGAGCCGGGACAGGGATACGCTACACCTTC	CASRAGTGIRYTF	TRBJ1-2	TRBV12-3/TRBV12-4	TRBD1	.
TGTGCCTGGAGTACGGGGGGTAGCAATCAGCCCCAGCATTTT	CAWSTGGSNQPQHF	TRBJ1-5	TRBV30	.	.
TGTGCCAGCAGGGCCCCCTATGGCTACACCTTC	CASRAPYGYTF	TRBJ1-2	TRBV2	.	.
TGTGCCAGCAGTGGACAGGGCAGGAACACTGAAGCTTTCTTT	CASSGQGRNTEAFF	TRBJ1-1	TRBV25-1	TRBD1	.
TGTGCCTGGAGTAACCTAGCGGGGCGCACAGATACGCAGTATTTT	CAWSNLAGRTDTQYF	TRBJ2-3	TRBV30	TRBD2	.
TGTGCCAGCAGCCAAGAACGAGGGAGCGAAAAACTGTTTTTT	CASSQERGSEKLFF	TRBJ1-4	TRBV3-1/TRBV3-2	.	.
TGTGCCAGCAGCTCGTGGGAGGGGGACTACACCTTC	CASSSWEGDYTF	TRBJ1-2	TRBV28	.	.
TGTGCCAGCAGCCAAGAGGCTCCAGATACGCAGTATTTT	CASSQEAPDTQYF	TRBJ2-3	TRBV3-1/TRBV3-2	.	.
TGTGCCAGCAGCCCGGGACTAGCATACGAGCAGTACTTC	CASSPGLAYEQYF	TRBJ2-7	TRBV5-6	TRBD2	.
TGTGCCAGCAGAGAGGCTCAAGAGACCCAGTACTTC	CASREAQETQYF	TRBJ2-5	TRBV2	.	.
TGCGCCAGCAGCCAAGATTTGAACGGAGATCAGCCCCAGCATTTT	CASSQDLNGDQPQHF	TRBJ1-5	TRBV4-1	.	.